The T cell receptor beta chain described here comes from a study of T cells in Graves' hyperthyroidism and ophthalmopathy. Per the germline V gene, CDR1 is MNHEY and CDR2 is SMNVEV (reference sequence). The V and J ends lost 1 base and 5 bases respectively, with 7 bases between them. The CDR3 loop spans 13 amino acids. Whole-study results and caveats: Blood also contained most expanded thyroid clonotypes above 0.001. Ophthalmopathy could be told apart from stable hyperthyroidism with a 13 V-J model.

Patients aged 18 to 65 had newly diagnosed hyperthyroidism of under 2 months' duration. This clonotype was seen at least ten times. Antigen specificity is unknown. Amplification of TCR beta CDR3 regions was performed using RNA transcripts as template. First-round RT-PCR targeting the TCR CDR3 was performed with the HTBI primer set. Each CDR3 protein gets one entry after TCRdb re-called the multiplex PCR reads with MiXCR. This table holds hundreds of thousands of distinct CDR3 sequences, approximately 14% found once. The sequenced sample was blood. The genes are TRBV27 and TRBJ2-3, with D hard to call. The clonotype was recovered from a woman younger than 35 with Graves' hyperthyroidism. CDR3 DNA: TGTGCCAGCAGTTTATACAACCAAGATACGCAGTATTTT. This translates into CASSLYNQDTQYF.